This entry lists 30 T cell receptor beta chains sequenced from one sample in a study of shared clonotypes between healthy human individuals (dated by TCRdb to 2019 to 2021). Library method: the immunoSEQ multiplex PCR assay. What TCRdb holds here is the immuneACCESS table cut down to in-frame rearrangements. Part of the clones is not present; checked against another copy, under half of the missing clones reflect an unresolved V gene, and the others are unexplained. This sample comprises 950,000 to 1,300,000 clones, about 75% of them detected only once. The leading ten clones occupy 1.4% to 1.5% of the sample. The sample was memory CD4+ T cells sorted from blood. This specimen's cell subset or site label, per the study, means: CD45RA-negative fraction. The receptors here all came from a man aged 18 to 30 in good health.

CDR3 amino acids: CASSYRTGIYNEQFF. CDR3 DNA sequence: TGTGCCAGCAGCTACCGGACAGGGATCTACAATGAGCAGTTCTTC. This rearrangement joins TRBV5-8 to TRBJ2-1, with 8 nucleotides matching TRBD1. Germline V CDR1 and CDR2: SGHTS, YDEGEE. The trim removed 3 bases at V and 3 bases at J, leaving 5 bases unmatched. This CDR3 is built from 15 residues.

The V and J genes are TRBV27 and TRBJ1-5, with D perhaps TRBD1 (5 bases). This CDR3 is built from 18 residues. Looked up from germline, CDR1 is MNHEY and CDR2 is SMNVEV (reference sequence). V shed 5 bases and J shed 4 bases, with 24 bases lying between them. CDR3 residues: CASSTQRSRFGGNQPQHF. The CDR3 DNA reads as TGTGCCAGCAGTACCCAACGGTCGCGGTTTGGGGGGAATCAGCCCCAGCATTTT.

This clone was seen once. The gene calls are TRBV6-1 and TRBJ2-7; D may be TRBD2 (6 bases). CDR3 length equals 9 residues. In germline, CDR1 is MNHNS, CDR2 SASEGT. Trimming pared 11 bases from V and 6 bases from J, leaving 8 bases between. CDR3 residues: CAAGGEQYF. CDR3 in DNA: TGTGCCGCCGGGGGCGAGCAGTACTTC.

The chain uses TRBV19 and TRBJ2-3; 11 bases align to TRBD2. CDR3 length equals 16 residues. Germline V gives CDR1 LNHDA, CDR2 SQIVND (reference sequence). With 5 bases clipped from V and 4 bases from J, the junction kept 8 bases outside the gene matches. This CDR3 reads CASSPGLADWADTQYF. As DNA, the CDR3 is TGTGCCAGTAGTCCGGGACTAGCGGATTGGGCAGATACGCAGTATTTT.

The V gene is TRBV29-1, the J gene TRBJ2-3; 8 bases fit TRBD2. The CDR3 is 15 amino acids. Germline V gene lookup returns CDR1 SQVTM and CDR2 ANQGSEA. The trim removed 7 bases at V and 1 base at J, leaving 10 bases unmatched. This CDR3 reads CSAPGASGRTDTQYF. The CDR3 DNA reads TGCAGCGCACCGGGGGCTAGCGGGCGCACAGATACGCAGTATTTT.

This clone was picked up a small number of times. The chain carries TRBV11-2 and TRBJ2-1, with 10 bases that match TRBD2. V lost 5 bases to trimming and J lost 8 bases; unmatched junction nucleotides: 12. The CDR3 is 16 residues long. Per germline, CDR1 SGHAT and CDR2 FQNNGV. CDR3 nucleotide sequence: TGTGCCAGCAGCACGACAACTAGCGGGATCCTCTATGAGCAGTTCTTC. It yields the protein CASSTTTSGILYEQFF.

This clone was counted only a few times. The chain joins TRBV7-2 to TRBJ1-2; no clear D gene. CDR3 size: 15 residues. V lost 5 bases and J 7 bases, leaving 20 bases between the germline ends. The germline CDR1 and CDR2 sequences are SGHTA and FQGNSA. CDR3 protein: CASSKAPGEWSGYTF. The DNA of the CDR3 is TGTGCCAGCAGCAAAGCCCCGGGAGAGTGGAGTGGCTACACCTTC.

The gene calls are TRBV4-1 and TRBJ2-1, with 11 bases fitting TRBD1. The V gene end was trimmed by 3 bases and the J gene end by 7 bases; junction bases not matched to a gene: 5. Germline values: CDR1 MGHRA, CDR2 YSYEKL. The CDR3 extends over 15 amino acids. The CDR3 is CASSHGTGGRNEQFF. The CDR3 DNA is TGCGCCAGCAGCCATGGGACAGGGGGGAGGAATGAGCAGTTCTTC.

V gene TRBV6-5 combines with J gene TRBJ1-2; unclear D gene. The germline CDR1 and CDR2 sequences are MNHEY and SVGAGI. V dropped 2 bases and J dropped 3 bases, with 7 bases sitting between them. The CDR3 loop spans 13 amino acids. CDR3: CASSYVADYGYTF. The CDR3 nucleotides are TGTGCCAGCAGTTACGTGGCCGACTATGGCTACACCTTC.

The J gene is TRBJ1-2, the V gene TRBV7-9; TRBD1 matches at 7 bases. Unmatched junction bases numbered 4, after V lost 5 bases and J lost 4 bases. CDR3 length equals 13 residues. Germline CDR1 SEHNR, CDR2 FQNEAQ (reference sequence). In nucleotides, the CDR3 is TGTGCCAGCAGCCGGACAGGAACCTATGGCTACACCTTC. As protein: CASSRTGTYGYTF.

Regarding this clone: Different DNA sequences within this sample yield the same CDR3. The CDR3 is CASSLMDSTDTQYF. The CDR3 DNA reads as TGTGCCAGCAGTTTAATGGATAGCACAGATACGCAGTATTTT. This chain links TRBV27 with TRBJ2-3; D remains ambiguous. CDR3 length: 14 residues. Germline-derived CDR1 and CDR2 are MNHEY and SMNVEV (reference sequence). Trimming cost V 2 bases and J 0 bases, with 6 bases left between them.

This clone appeared a single time. CDR3 residues: CASTFRGWNTEAFF. DNA of the CDR3: TGTGCCAGCACCTTCCGGGGTTGGAACACTGAAGCTTTCTTT. The rearrangement joins TRBV28 to TRBJ1-1; D is unresolved. The V gene lost 7 bases and the J gene lost 1 base, with 13 bases spanning the gap. Germline loops: CDR1 MDHEN, CDR2 SYDVKM. This CDR3 comprises 14 residues.

The rearrangement links TRBV27 to TRBJ2-3, with 10 nucleotides matching TRBD1. Trimming cost V 3 bases and J 4 bases; bases outside gene matches: 4. The CDR3 consists of 15 residues. CDR1 is MNHEY and CDR2 is SMNVEV in the germline V gene (reference sequence). The CDR3 DNA sequence: TGTGCCAGCAGTTTGGGACAGGGGTTCGCAGATACGCAGTATTTT. It codes for CASSLGQGFADTQYF.

The chain carries TRBV5-8 and TRBJ1-1, with unresolved D. This CDR3 has 16 residues. V dropped 1 base and J dropped 0 bases, with 13 bases sitting between them. CDR1 is SGHTS, CDR2 YDEGEE, per germline. The DNA for the CDR3 is TGTGCCAGCAGCTTGTCCCGAGCGGGGATGAACACTGAAGCTTTCTTT. This encodes CASSLSRAGMNTEAFF.

The chain uses TRBV5-1 and TRBJ2-3; perhaps TRBD1 as D (5 bases). The ends were cut back, 7 bases at V and 3 bases at J, with 24 bases in the middle. CDR1 SGHRS and CDR2 YFSETQ come from the germline V gene. CDR3 size: 17 residues. The chain's CDR3 is CASAETPRADITDTQYF. CDR3 nucleotide sequence: TGCGCCAGCGCTGAAACTCCCAGGGCCGACATAACAGATACGCAGTATTTT.

The V and J genes are TRBV28 and TRBJ1-5; D is unresolved. Germline V CDR1 and CDR2: MDHEN, SYDVKM. The germline V and J ends were trimmed by 2 bases and 2 bases, with 7 bases remaining between them. The CDR3 runs 14 residues. This CDR3 is CASSLPLGNQPQHF. The CDR3 DNA follows: TGTGCCAGCAGTTTACCCCTAGGCAATCAGCCCCAGCATTTT.

The chain has TRBV11-2 and TRBJ2-7; TRBD2 matches at 7 bases. CDR3 length: 13 residues. Germline V lookup: CDR1 SGHAT, CDR2 FQNNGV. J was trimmed by 2 bases and V by 5 bases; bases with no gene match: 3. The CDR3 sequence: CASSLREAYEQYF. The CDR3 nucleotides are TGTGCCAGCAGCCTACGGGAGGCCTACGAGCAGTACTTC.

The chain has TRBV5-1 and TRBJ1-2; D gene ambiguous. V was clipped by 2 bases and J by 6 bases, with 14 bases between them. The CDR3 totals 14 residues. Germline loops: CDR1 SGHRS, CDR2 YFSETQ. The chain's CDR3 is CASSFGSAGHGYTF. The CDR3 nucleotides read TGCGCCAGCAGCTTCGGTTCGGCAGGCCATGGCTACACCTTC.

Details on this clone: This specimen includes other DNA sequences encoding the same CDR3. The V call is TRBV28, the J call TRBJ1-5; no definite D call. Trimming left V 2 bases short and J 6 bases short, with 5 bases between. CDR3 length: 12 residues. The V gene's germline CDR1 is MDHEN and CDR2 SYDVKM. The CDR3 spells CASSLQVQPQHF. CDR3 DNA: TGTGCCAGCAGTTTACAGGTTCAGCCCCAGCATTTT.

This chain uses TRBV6-6 with TRBJ1-2; D gene ambiguous. Germline V gene lookup returns CDR1 MNHNY and CDR2 SVGAGI (reference sequence). The CDR3 is 15 amino acids. V was trimmed by 2 bases and J by 3 bases, leaving 13 bases between them. The CDR3 nucleotides read TGTGCCAGCAGTTACGGACCTTCGGTCGACTATGGCTACACCTTC. Translation: CASSYGPSVDYGYTF.

The V call is TRBV5-6, the J call TRBJ2-3; 10 bases match TRBD2. The CDR3 sequence is 15 residues long. Germline V lookup: CDR1 SGHDT, CDR2 YYEEEE. The ends lost 1 base at V and 1 base at J; junction bases unmatched: 0. CDR3: CASSLTSGGTDTQYF. The CDR3 region has the DNA TGTGCCAGCAGCTTGACTAGCGGGGGCACAGATACGCAGTATTTT.

Here the CDR3 reads CASSRPPPMNNEQFF. The CDR3, as DNA: TGTGCCAGCAGCAGACCCCCCCCAATGAACAATGAGCAGTTCTTC. The chain employs TRBV7-9 and TRBJ2-1; the D is unclear. This CDR3 region has 15 residues. Trimming removed 5 bases from V and 5 bases from J, with 16 bases in between. CDR1 is SEHNR, CDR2 FQNEAQ, per germline (reference sequence).

This clone occurred a few times. The CDR3 nucleotides are TGTGCCATCAGCCCACAAATTCACTATGGCTACACCTTC. The encoded protein is CAISPQIHYGYTF. This chain joins TRBV10-3 and TRBJ1-2, with D uncertain. The CDR3 has 13 residues. The V end was cut by 6 bases, the J end by 3 bases, with 11 bases between. Germline assignment: CDR1 ENHRY and CDR2 SYGVKD.

J is TRBJ2-1 and V is TRBV2; D might be TRBD1 or TRBD2, each matching 5 bases. Germline V gives CDR1 SNHLY, CDR2 FYNNEI. V lost 5 bases to trimming and J lost 6 bases, with 11 bases between them. The CDR3 has 13 residues. The CDR3 spells CASSSLGTNEQFF. CDR3 in DNA: TGTGCCAGCAGTTCCCTGGGGACCAATGAGCAGTTCTTC.

The rearrangement links TRBV5-4 to TRBJ2-3; 8 bases agree with TRBD2. The junction had 7 bases not matched to a gene; V was cut back by 5 bases and J by 2 bases. The CDR3 has 15 residues. Germline loops: CDR1 SGHNT, CDR2 YYREEE (reference sequence). Here the CDR3 reads CASREERGNTDTQYF. The CDR3 DNA sequence: TGTGCCAGCAGAGAAGAGCGGGGGAACACAGATACGCAGTATTTT.

This clone appeared a single time. J is TRBJ2-7 and V is TRBV28; possible D gene TRBD2, 9 bases. From germline, CDR1 is MDHEN and CDR2 SYDVKM. The V end lost 6 bases, the J end lost 5 bases, and 26 bases lay between the germline ends. This CDR3 is 17 amino acids long. The CDR3 here is CASSPAGGGGDHHEQYF. The CDR3 DNA follows: TGTGCCAGCAGCCCAGCAGGGGGCGGGGGGGATCACCACGAGCAGTACTTC.

The CDR3 sequence: CASSLALRTADTGELFF. The CDR3 DNA reads TGCGCCAGCAGCTTGGCCCTTCGGACGGCGGACACCGGGGAGCTGTTTTTT. The chain recombines TRBV5-1 with TRBJ2-2; D unclear. The CDR3 contains 17 residues. CDR1 is SGHRS and CDR2 is YFSETQ in the germline V gene. With 0 bases removed from V and 3 bases from J, the gap between germline ends came to 15 bases.

J is TRBJ2-1 and V is TRBV30; TRBD2 aligns across 7 bases. From germline, CDR1 is GTSNPN and CDR2 SVGIG (reference sequence). The CDR3 loop spans 13 amino acids. The J segment lost 4 bases and the V segment lost 2 bases, leaving 2 bases of the junction unmatched. CDR3 in amino acids: CAWSSGEYNEQFF. CDR3 bases: TGTGCCTGGAGTAGCGGGGAGTACAATGAGCAGTTCTTC.

V usage is TRBV18 and J usage is TRBJ1-2, with 8 bases fitting TRBD1. The CDR3 runs 13 residues. Germline V lookup: CDR1 KGHSH, CDR2 LQKENI. V shed 1 base, J shed 8 bases, and the junction held 3 bases outside the gene matches. The chain's CDR3 is CASSPQGTGGYTF. In nucleotides, the CDR3 is TGTGCCAGCTCACCACAGGGGACAGGCGGCTACACCTTC.

The chain employs TRBV18 and TRBJ2-2; D gene ambiguous. V lost 4 bases to trimming and J lost 3 bases, with 3 bases between them. Germline V gene lookup returns CDR1 KGHSH and CDR2 LQKENI. This CDR3 comprises 12 residues. The CDR3 DNA follows: TGTGCCAGCTCACTATACACCGGGGAGCTGTTTTTT. This encodes CASSLYTGELFF.